This T cell receptor (beta chain) originates from a study of cytomegalovirus exposure and HLA in healthy donors. There are 14 residues in the CDR3. Germline loops: CDR1 MNHNS, CDR2 SASEGT. Germline trimming cut 6 bases from V and 6 bases from J; bases unmatched to any gene: 7. The PCR was carried out with 60 Vbeta primers and 13 Jbeta primers. TCRdb keeps only in-frame clones here, not all; method: immunoSEQ multiplex PCR. This table has some 140,000 clones, over 70% appearing once. Sequences were obtained from PBMCs. The clonotype comes from a woman between 18 and 29 years old in good health and CMV-seronegative. This chain uses TRBV6-1 with TRBJ1-2; TRBD1 aligns across 10 bases. The CDR3 is CASSQRDRGHGYTF. In DNA form, the CDR3 reads TGTGCCAGCAGCCAACGGGACAGGGGCCATGGCTACACCTTC.